The 4 T cell receptor beta chains reported below all come from one sample, sequenced in a study of prognosis after radiotherapy for stage I lung cancer. Genomic DNA yielded TCR beta CDR3, amplified by two-round multiplex PCR. Primers specific to each TRBV and TRBJ gene were used in first-round PCR. TCRdb fed the multiplex PCR reads into MiXCR, producing one record per CDR3 protein. The data hold 14,000 or so distinct CDR3 sequences, with about 32% observed a single time. Material: PBMCs, obtained before or after stereotactic body radiation therapy (not recorded which). The origin of the receptors is a donor aged 50 or older with non-small cell lung cancer.

A word on this clonotype: A read error likely explains this, since a far larger clone differs by one base. The chain employs TRBV6-5 and TRBJ1-2, with D unclear. This CDR3 has 13 amino acids. Germline V gene lookup returns CDR1 MNHEY and CDR2 SVGAGI. V lost 2 bases and J 8 bases, leaving 12 bases between the germline ends. CDR3 nucleotides: TGTGCCAGCAGTTACCCCGCCCTGGGGGGCTACACCTTC. As protein: CASSYPALGGYTF.

This clonotype was seen at least ten times. The chain carries TRBV7-8 and TRBJ2-4; 7 nucleotides match TRBD1. The CDR3 totals 15 residues. Per the germline V gene, CDR1 is SGHVS and CDR2 is FQNEAQ. V dropped 4 bases and J dropped 4; count of bases not matched to a gene: 7. CDR3 loop: CASSSGTEQKNIQYF. In DNA form, the CDR3 reads TGTGCCAGCAGCTCCGGGACAGAACAAAAAAACATTCAGTACTTC. Full variable domain (missing parts from reference TRBV7-8 and TRBJ2-4): GAGVSQSPRYKVAKRGQDVALRCDPISGHVSLFWYQQALGQGPEFLTYFQNEAQLDKSGLPSDRFFAERPEGSVSTLKIQRTQQEDSAVYLCASSSGTEQKNIQYFGAGTRLSVL.

This clonotype showed up many times. It may be a read error: a sequence one base away is much more abundant. The chain couples TRBV19 to TRBJ1-2, with D tentatively TRBD1 (6 bases). The V gene lost 5 bases and the J gene lost 2 bases, with 12 bases spanning the gap. The CDR3 extends over 14 amino acids. CDR1 and CDR2 (germline): LNHDA, SQIVND (reference sequence). DNA for the CDR3: TGTGCCAGTAGTGTGGGTCAGGGGAACTATGGCTACACCTTC. This sequence encodes CASSVGQGNYGYTF.

Details on this clonotype: A far larger clone is a single base away, which makes a read error likely. The chain combines TRBV6-1 with TRBJ2-1; D gene ambiguous. The CDR3 is 15 residues long. CDR1 is MNHNS and CDR2 is SASEGT in the germline V gene. The CDR3: CATSEPFLLNNEQFF. The DNA of the CDR3 is TGTGCCACCAGTGAGCCCTTTCTACTCAACAATGAGCAGTTCTTC.